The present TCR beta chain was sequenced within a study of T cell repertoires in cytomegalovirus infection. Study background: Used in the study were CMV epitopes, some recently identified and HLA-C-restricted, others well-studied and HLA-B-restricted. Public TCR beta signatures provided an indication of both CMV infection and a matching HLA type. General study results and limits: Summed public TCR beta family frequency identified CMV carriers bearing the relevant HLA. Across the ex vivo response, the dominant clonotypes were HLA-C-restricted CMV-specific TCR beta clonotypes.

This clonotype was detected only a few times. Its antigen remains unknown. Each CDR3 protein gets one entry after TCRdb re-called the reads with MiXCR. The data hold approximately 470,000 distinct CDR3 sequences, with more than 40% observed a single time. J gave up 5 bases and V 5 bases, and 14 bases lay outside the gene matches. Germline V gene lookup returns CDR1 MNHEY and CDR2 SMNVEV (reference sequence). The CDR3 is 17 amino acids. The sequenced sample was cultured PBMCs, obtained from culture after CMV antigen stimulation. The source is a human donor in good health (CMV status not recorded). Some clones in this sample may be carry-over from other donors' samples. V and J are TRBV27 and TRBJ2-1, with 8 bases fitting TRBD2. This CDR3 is CASSLPLAGGNDNEQFF. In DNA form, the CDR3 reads TGTGCCAGCAGTCTCCCGCTAGCGGGCGGAAACGACAATGAGCAGTTCTTC.